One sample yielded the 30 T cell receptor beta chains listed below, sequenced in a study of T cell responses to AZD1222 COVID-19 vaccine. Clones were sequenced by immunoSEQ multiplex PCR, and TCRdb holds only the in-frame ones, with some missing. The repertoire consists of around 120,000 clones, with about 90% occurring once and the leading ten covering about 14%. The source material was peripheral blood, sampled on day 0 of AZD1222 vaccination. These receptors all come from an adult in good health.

The CDR3 protein is CASSPFEGTGANVLTF. CDR3 sequence (DNA): TGTGCCAGCAGCCCCTTTGAAGGGACAGGGGCCAACGTCCTGACTTTC. The chain employs TRBV9 and TRBJ2-6; maybe TRBD1 (6 bases). CDR3 length equals 16 residues. V lost 4 bases and J 4 bases, leaving 15 bases between the germline ends. CDR1 and CDR2 from the germline V gene are SGDLS and YYNGEE. Looking up the rest from reference TRBV9 and TRBJ2-6 gives the full variable domain: DSGVTQTPKHLITATGQRVTLRCSPRSGDLSVYWYQQSLDQGLQFLIQYYNGEERAKGNILERFSAQQFPDLHSELNLSSLELGDSALYFCASSPFEGTGANVLTFGAGSRLTVL.

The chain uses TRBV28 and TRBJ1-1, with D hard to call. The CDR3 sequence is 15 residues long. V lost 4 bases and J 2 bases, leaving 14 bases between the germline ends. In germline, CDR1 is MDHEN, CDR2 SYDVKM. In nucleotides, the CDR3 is TGTGCCAGCAGTTCGATGTTCACAGCAAACACTGAAGCTTTCTTT. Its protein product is CASSSMFTANTEAFF.

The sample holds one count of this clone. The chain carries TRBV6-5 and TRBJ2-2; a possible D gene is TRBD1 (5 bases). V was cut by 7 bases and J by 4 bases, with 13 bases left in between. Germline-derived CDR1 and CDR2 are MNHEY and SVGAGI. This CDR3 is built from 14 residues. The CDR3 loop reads CASNRQGSTGELFF. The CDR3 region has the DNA TGTGCCAGCAATCGGCAGGGTAGCACCGGGGAGCTGTTTTTT.

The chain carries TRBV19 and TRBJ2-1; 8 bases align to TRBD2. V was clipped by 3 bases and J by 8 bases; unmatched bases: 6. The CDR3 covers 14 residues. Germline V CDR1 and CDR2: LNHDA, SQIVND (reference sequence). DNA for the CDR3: TGTGCCAGTAGTATCTCGGGAGGGAGCTATGAGCAGTTCTTC. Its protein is CASSISGGSYEQFF.

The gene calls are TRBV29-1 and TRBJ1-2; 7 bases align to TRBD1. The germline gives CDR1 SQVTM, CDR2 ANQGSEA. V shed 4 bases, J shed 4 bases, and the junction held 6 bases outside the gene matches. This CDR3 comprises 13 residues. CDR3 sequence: CSVVAGGGYGYTF. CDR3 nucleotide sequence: TGCAGCGTTGTGGCAGGGGGGGGCTATGGCTACACCTTC.

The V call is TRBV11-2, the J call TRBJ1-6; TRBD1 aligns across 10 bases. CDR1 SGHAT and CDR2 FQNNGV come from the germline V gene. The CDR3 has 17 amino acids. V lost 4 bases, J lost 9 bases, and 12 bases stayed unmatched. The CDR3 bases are TGTGCCAGCAGCTCCCGGGACAGGGGCTTTAGGGTTTCACCCCTCCACTTT. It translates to CASSSRDRGFRVSPLHF.

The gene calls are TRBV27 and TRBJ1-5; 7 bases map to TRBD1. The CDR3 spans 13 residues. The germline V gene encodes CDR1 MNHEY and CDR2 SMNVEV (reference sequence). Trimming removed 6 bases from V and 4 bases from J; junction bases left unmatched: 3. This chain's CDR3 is CASSRTGNQPQHF. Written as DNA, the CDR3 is TGTGCCAGCAGCAGGACAGGAAATCAGCCCCAGCATTTT.

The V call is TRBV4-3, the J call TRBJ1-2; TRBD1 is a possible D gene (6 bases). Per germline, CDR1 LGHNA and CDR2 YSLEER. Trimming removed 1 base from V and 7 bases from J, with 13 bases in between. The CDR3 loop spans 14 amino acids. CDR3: CASSQVMGASGYTF. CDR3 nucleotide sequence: TGCGCCAGCAGCCAAGTAATGGGGGCTAGTGGCTACACCTTC.

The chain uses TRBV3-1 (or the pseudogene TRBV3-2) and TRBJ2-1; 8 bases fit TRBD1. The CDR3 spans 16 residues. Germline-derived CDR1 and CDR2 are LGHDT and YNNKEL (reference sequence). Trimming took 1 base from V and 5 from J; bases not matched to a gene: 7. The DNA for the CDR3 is TGTGCCAGCAGCCAAGGACAGACAGGGGTTAACAATGAGCAGTTCTTC. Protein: CASSQGQTGVNNEQFF.

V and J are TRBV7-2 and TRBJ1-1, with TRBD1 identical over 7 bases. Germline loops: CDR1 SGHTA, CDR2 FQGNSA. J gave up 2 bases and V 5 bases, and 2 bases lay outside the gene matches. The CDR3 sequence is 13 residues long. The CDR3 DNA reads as TGTGCCAGCAGCGACAGGGTTAACACTGAAGCTTTCTTT. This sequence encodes CASSDRVNTEAFF. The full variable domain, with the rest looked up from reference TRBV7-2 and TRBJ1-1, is GAGVSQSPSNKVTEKGKDVELRCDPISGHTALYWYRQSLGQGLEFLIYFQGNSAPDKSGLPSDRFSAERTGGSVSTLTIQRTQQEDSAVYLCASSDRVNTEAFFGQGTRLTVV.

In DNA, the CDR3 is TGTGCCAGCAGGGTTCGACTAGATTTCAATGAGCAGTTCTTC. Protein product: CASRVRLDFNEQFF. This chain joins TRBV6-5 and TRBJ2-1; possibly TRBD2 for D (6 bases). V was trimmed by 6 bases and J by 6 bases, leaving 15 bases between them. This CDR3 comprises 14 residues. The germline CDR1 and CDR2 sequences are MNHEY and SVGAGI.

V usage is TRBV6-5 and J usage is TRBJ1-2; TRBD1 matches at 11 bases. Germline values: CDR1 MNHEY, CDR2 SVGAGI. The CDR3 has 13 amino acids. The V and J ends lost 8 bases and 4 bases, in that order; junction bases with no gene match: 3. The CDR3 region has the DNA TGTGCCAGCCGGACAGGGGGCTCCTATGGCTACACCTTC. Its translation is CASRTGGSYGYTF.

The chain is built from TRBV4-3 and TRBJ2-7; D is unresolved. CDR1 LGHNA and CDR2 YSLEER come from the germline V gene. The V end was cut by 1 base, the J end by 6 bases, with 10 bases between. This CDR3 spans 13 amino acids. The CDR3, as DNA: TGCGCCAGCAGCCAAGGCCGCCTCCGCGAGCAGTACTTC. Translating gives CASSQGRLREQYF.

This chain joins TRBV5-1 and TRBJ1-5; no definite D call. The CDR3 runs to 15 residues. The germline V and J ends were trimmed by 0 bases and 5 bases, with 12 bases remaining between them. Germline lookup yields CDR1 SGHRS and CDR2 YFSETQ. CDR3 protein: CASSLEGFWDQPQHF. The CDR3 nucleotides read TGCGCCAGCAGCTTGGAGGGTTTTTGGGATCAGCCCCAGCATTTT.

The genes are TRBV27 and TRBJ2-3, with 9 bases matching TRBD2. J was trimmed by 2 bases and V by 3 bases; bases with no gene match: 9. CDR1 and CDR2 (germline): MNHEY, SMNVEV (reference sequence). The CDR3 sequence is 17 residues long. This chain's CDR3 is CASSFGGRASPTDTQYF. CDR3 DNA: TGTGCCAGCAGTTTTGGCGGGAGGGCCTCTCCCACAGATACGCAGTATTTT.

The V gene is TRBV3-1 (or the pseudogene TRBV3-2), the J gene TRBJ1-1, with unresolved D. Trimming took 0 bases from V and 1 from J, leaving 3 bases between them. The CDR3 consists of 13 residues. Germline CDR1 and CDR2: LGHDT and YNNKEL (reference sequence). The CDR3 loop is CASSQEKNTEAFF. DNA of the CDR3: TGTGCCAGCAGCCAAGAAAAGAACACTGAAGCTTTCTTT.

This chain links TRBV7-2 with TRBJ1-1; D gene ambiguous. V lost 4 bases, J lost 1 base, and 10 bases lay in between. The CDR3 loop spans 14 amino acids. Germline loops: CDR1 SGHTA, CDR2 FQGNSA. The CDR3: CASSWVAGNTEAFF. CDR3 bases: TGTGCCAGCAGCTGGGTCGCCGGGAACACTGAAGCTTTCTTT.

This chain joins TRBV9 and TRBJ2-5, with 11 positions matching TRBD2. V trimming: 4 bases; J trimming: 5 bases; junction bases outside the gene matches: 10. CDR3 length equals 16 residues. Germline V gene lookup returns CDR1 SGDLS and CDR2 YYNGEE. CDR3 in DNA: TGTGCCAGCAGCCATCCCATAGCGGGGGGGCAGGAGACCCAGTACTTC. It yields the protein CASSHPIAGGQETQYF.

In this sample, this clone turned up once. The CDR3 region is CASSIAYQETQYF. The DNA for the CDR3 is TGTGCCAGTAGTATAGCTTACCAAGAGACCCAGTACTTC. The J gene is TRBJ2-5, the V gene TRBV19, with no clear D. V shed 1 base and J shed 0 bases, with 3 bases lying between them. The CDR3 is made up of 13 amino acids. CDR1 LNHDA and CDR2 SQIVND come from the germline V gene (reference sequence). Supplemented by reference TRBV19 and TRBJ2-5, the full variable domain reads DGGITQSPKYLFRKEGQNVTLSCEQNLNHDAMYWYRQDPGQGLRLIYYSQIVNDFQKGDIAEGYSVSREKKESFPLTVTSAQKNPTAFYLCASSIAYQETQYFGPGTRLLVL.

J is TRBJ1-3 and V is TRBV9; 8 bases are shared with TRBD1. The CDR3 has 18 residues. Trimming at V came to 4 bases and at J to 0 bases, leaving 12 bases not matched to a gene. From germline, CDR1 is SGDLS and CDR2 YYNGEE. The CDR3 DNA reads TGTGCCAGCAGCCCCCGCAGGGACAGGTCCTACTCTGGAAACACCATATATTTT. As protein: CASSPRRDRSYSGNTIYF.

The CDR3 sequence: CASGPEDVTLFLNTEAFF. For the CDR3, the DNA is TGTGCTAGTGGTCCTGAAGACGTGACCCTCTTCTTGAACACTGAAGCTTTCTTT. This chain connects TRBV12-5 to TRBJ1-1; D unresolved. V was trimmed by 5 bases and J by 0 bases, leaving 22 bases between them. The CDR3 consists of 18 residues. Germline lookup yields CDR1 LGHNT and CDR2 FRNRAP.

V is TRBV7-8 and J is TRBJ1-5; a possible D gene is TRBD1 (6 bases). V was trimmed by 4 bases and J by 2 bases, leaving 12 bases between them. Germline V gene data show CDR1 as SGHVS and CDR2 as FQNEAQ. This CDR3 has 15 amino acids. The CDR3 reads CASSSAQGGNQPQHF. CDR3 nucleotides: TGTGCCAGCAGCTCAGCACAGGGAGGCAATCAGCCCCAGCATTTT.

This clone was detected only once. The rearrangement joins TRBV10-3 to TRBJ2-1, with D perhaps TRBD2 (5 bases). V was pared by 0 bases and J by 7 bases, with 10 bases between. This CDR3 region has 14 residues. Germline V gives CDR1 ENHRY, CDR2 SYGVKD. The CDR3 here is CAISESGRGNEQFF. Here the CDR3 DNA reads TGTGCCATCAGTGAGTCGGGCCGCGGGAATGAGCAGTTCTTC.

The CDR3 region is CASNALGGWSGGELFF. DNA of the CDR3: TGCGCCAGCAACGCGTTGGGGGGCTGGAGTGGCGGGGAGCTGTTTTTT. This chain links TRBV4-1 with TRBJ2-2; D tentatively reads TRBD1 or TRBD2 (6 bases each). From germline, CDR1 is MGHRA and CDR2 YSYEKL. CDR3 length: 16 residues. With 7 bases removed from V and 7 bases from J, the gap between germline ends came to 22 bases.

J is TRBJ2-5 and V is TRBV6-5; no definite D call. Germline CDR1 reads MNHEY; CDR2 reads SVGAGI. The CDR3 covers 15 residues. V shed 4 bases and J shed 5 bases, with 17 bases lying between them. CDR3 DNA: TGTGCCAGCAGTTTTGGACGGTTCTCTGGGGAGACCCAGTACTTC. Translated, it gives CASSFGRFSGETQYF.

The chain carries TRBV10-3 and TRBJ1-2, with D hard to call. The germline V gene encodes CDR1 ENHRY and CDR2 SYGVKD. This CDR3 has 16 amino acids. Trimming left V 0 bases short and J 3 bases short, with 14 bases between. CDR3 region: CAISESRAERHYGYTF. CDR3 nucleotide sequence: TGTGCCATCAGTGAGTCGCGAGCGGAACGGCACTATGGCTACACCTTC.

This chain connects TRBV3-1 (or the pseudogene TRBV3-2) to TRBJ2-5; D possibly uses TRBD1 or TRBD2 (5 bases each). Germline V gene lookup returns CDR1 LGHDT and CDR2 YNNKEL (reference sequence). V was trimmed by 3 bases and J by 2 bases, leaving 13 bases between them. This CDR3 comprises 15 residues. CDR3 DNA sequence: TGTGCCAGCAGCCAGTGGGGACGGCGACAAGAGACCCAGTACTTC. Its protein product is CASSQWGRRQETQYF.

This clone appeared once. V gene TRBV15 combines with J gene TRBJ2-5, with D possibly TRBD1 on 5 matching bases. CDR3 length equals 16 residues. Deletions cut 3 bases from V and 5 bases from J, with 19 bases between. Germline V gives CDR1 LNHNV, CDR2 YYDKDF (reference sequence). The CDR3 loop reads CATSSHDLQGRETQYF. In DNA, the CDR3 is TGTGCCACCAGCAGTCATGACCTGCAGGGTCGGGAGACCCAGTACTTC.

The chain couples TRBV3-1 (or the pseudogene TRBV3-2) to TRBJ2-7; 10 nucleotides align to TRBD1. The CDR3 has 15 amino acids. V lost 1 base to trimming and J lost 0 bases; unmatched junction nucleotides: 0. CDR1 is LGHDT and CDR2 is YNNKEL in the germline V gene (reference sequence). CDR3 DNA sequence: TGTGCCAGCAGCCAAGGGACAGGGGGCTCCTACGAGCAGTACTTC. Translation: CASSQGTGGSYEQYF.

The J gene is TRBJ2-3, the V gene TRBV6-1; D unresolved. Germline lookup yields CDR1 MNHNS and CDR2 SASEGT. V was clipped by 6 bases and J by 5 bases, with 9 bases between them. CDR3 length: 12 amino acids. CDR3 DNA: TGTGCCAGCAGCCCCGGTGGAGATACGCAGTATTTT. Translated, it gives CASSPGGDTQYF.